A single T cell receptor (beta chain) is shown here with its context. These data come from a study of CD8+ T cells in alopecia areata. The CDR3 runs 14 residues. Trimming stripped 2 bases from V and 0 bases from J, with 8 bases between. Per germline, CDR1 MNHEY and CDR2 SVGAGI. Treatment: oral pan-JAK inhibitor, 5-10 mg twice daily. TCR sequencing used cDNA made by reverse transcription of extracted RNA. Sequenced by immunoSEQ multiplex PCR; TCRdb stores in-frame clones only, minus some. Among about 140,000 clones, around 83% were seen once, and the ten largest hold around 13%. Specimen: CD8+ T cells sorted from blood, collected at week 4, from a patient treated with tofacitinib. V usage is TRBV6-5 and J usage is TRBJ2-7; tentatively, D is TRBD1 or TRBD2 (5 bases each). This TCR came from a human donor with alopecia areata. The CDR3 coding sequence is TGTGCCAGCAGTTACGGGACCGACTCCTACGAGCAGTACTTC. Translating it yields CASSYGTDSYEQYF.